A selection of T cell receptor beta chains follows, all from one sample in a study of cytomegalovirus exposure and HLA in healthy donors. Profiled with immunoSEQ multiplex PCR; TCRdb holds only in-frame clones, not every one. This sample has 100,000 to 150,000 clones, with roughly four fifths found just once. The sequencing sample was made of PBMCs. The receptor set was obtained from a male donor in good health and CMV-seronegative. Each CDR3 is given with its conserved first and last residue. Each record gives: CDR3 protein, CDR3 DNA, J gene, D gene, clone size, V gene. A D gene is named only where the DNA matches it firmly. For some rows the clone size is stated as once, few or many, or as a class when expanded; others skip it.

CASSLAFSGGYNEQFF	TGTGCCAGCAGCTTAGCTTTCAGCGGGGGTTACAATGAGCAGTTCTTC	TRBJ2-1	TRBD2	-	TRBV7-2
CASRETGGNQPQHF	TGTGCCAGCAGAGAGACAGGGGGCAATCAGCCCCAGCATTTT	TRBJ1-5	TRBD1	few	TRBV6-5
CAWLPRDRGGDEQYF	TGTGCCTGGTTACCCCGGGACAGGGGAGGCGACGAGCAGTACTTC	TRBJ2-7	TRBD1	-	TRBV30
CASSLGSLQETQYF	TGTGCCAGCAGCTTAGGTAGTCTACAAGAGACCCAGTACTTC	TRBJ2-5	-	-	TRBV11-2
CASSPIAGKSYNEQFF	TGTGCCAGCAGCCCAATAGCGGGAAAATCCTACAATGAGCAGTTCTTC	TRBJ2-1	TRBD2	few	TRBV14
CASSHPSEKVYGYTF	TGCGCCAGCAGCCATCCCTCGGAGAAGGTTTATGGCTACACCTTC	TRBJ1-2	-	-	TRBV4-1
CAFSEDSYEQYF	TGTGCCTTCTCCGAGGACTCCTACGAGCAGTACTTC	TRBJ2-7	-	few	TRBV30
CASSLETGDNQPQHF	TGTGCCAGCAGCTTAGAGACAGGGGACAATCAGCCCCAGCATTTT	TRBJ1-5	TRBD1	-	TRBV7-9
CASSQQGGNSPLHF	TGCGCCAGCAGCCAACAGGGGGGAAATTCACCCCTCCACTTT	TRBJ1-6	TRBD1	-	TRBV4-1
CASSPTTDQYGYTF	TGTGCCAGCTCACCCACGACAGATCAATATGGCTACACCTTC	TRBJ1-2	-	-	TRBV18
CAWSVYGSSYEQYF	TGTGCCTGGAGTGTATATGGGAGCTCCTACGAGCAGTACTTC	TRBJ2-7	-	-	TRBV30
CASPPDRNISPLHF	TGTGCCAGCCCTCCCGACAGGAACATTTCACCCCTCCACTTT	TRBJ1-6	-	-	TRBV28
CATGGDSYEQYF	TGTGCCACCGGGGGTGACTCCTACGAGCAGTACTTC	TRBJ2-7	-	few	TRBV6-5
CARSLLRQGNGVTDTQYF	TGTGCCAGAAGCTTGTTACGGCAGGGAAATGGTGTTACAGATACGCAGTATTTT	TRBJ2-3	-	-	TRBV5-3
CASSLPGTGAYEQYF	TGTGCCAGCAGCTTACCAGGGACAGGGGCCTACGAGCAGTACTTC	TRBJ2-7	TRBD1	-	TRBV7-2
CATSRAGQGVKQYF	TGTGCCACCAGCAGAGCCGGACAGGGCGTAAAGCAGTACTTC	TRBJ2-7	TRBD1	-	TRBV15
CASRDRGKSTDTQYF	TGTGCCAGTCGGGACAGGGGGAAGAGCACAGATACGCAGTATTTT	TRBJ2-3	TRBD1	-	TRBV19
CASSLPAGGIDEQFF	TGCGCCAGCAGCTTGCCGGCAGGGGGCATCGATGAGCAGTTCTTC	TRBJ2-1	TRBD1	-	TRBV5-1
CASSLSQTYNEQFF	TGTGCCAGCAGCTTGTCACAGACGTACAATGAGCAGTTCTTC	TRBJ2-1	-	few	TRBV5-8
CAWRRTVYEQYF	TGTGCCTGGAGAAGGACAGTCTACGAGCAGTACTTC	TRBJ2-7	-	-	TRBV30
CASSFGGQGRNYGYTF	TGTGCCAGCAGCTTTGGGGGACAGGGAAGGAACTATGGCTACACCTTC	TRBJ1-2	TRBD1	-	TRBV11-3
CASEQGLGSPLHF	TGTGCCAGCGAACAGGGCCTGGGTTCACCCCTCCACTTT	TRBJ1-6	-	-	TRBV25-1